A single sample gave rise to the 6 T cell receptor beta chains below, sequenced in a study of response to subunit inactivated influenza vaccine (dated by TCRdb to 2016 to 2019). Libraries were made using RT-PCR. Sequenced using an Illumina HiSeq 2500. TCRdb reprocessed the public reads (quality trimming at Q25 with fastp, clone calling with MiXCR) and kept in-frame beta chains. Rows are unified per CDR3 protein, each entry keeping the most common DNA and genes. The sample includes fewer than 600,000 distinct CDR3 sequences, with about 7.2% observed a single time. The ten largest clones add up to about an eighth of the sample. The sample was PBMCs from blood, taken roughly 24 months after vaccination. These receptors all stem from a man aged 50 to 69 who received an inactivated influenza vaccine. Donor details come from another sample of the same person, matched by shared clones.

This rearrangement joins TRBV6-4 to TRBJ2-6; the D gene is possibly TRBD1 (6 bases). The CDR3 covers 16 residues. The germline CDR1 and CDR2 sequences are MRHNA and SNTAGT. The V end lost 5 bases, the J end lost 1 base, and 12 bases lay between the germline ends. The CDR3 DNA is TGTGCCAGCAGTAAATCAACAGGGTCTGGGGCCAACGTCCTGACTTTC. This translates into CASSKSTGSGANVLTF.

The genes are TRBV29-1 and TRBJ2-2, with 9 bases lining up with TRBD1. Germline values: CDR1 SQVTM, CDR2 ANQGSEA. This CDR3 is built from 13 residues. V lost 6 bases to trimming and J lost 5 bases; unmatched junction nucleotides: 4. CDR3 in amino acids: CSVAGQGTGELFF. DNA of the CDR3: TGCAGCGTAGCCGGACAGGGGACCGGGGAGCTGTTTTTT.

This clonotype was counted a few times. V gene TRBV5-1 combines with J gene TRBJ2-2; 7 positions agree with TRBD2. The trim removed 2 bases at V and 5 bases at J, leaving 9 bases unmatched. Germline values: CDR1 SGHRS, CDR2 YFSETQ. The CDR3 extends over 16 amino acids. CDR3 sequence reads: CASSLFSAGDTGELFF. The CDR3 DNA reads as TGCGCCAGCAGCTTATTTTCGGCGGGAGATACCGGGGAGCTGTTTTTT.

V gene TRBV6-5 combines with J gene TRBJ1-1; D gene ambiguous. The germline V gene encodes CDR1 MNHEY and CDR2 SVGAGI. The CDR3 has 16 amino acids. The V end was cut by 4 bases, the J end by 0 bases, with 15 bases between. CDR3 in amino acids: CASSSTLYQMNTEAFF. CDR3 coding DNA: TGTGCCAGCAGTTCTACATTGTATCAGATGAACACTGAAGCTTTCTTT.

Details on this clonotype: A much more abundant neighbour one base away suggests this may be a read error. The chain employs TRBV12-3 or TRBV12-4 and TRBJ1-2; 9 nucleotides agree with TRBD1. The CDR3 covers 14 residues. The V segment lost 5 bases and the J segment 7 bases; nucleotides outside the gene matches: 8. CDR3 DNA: TGTGCCAGCAGTCCGAACAGGGGGCGAGGTGGCTACACCTTC. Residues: CASSPNRGRGGYTF.

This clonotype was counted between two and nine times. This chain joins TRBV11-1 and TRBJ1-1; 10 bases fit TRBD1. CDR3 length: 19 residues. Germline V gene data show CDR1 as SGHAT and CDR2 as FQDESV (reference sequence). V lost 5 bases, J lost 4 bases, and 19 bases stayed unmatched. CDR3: CASSTPWVGQGLISTEAFF. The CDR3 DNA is TGTGCCAGCAGCACGCCCTGGGTGGGACAGGGGTTGATCAGCACTGAAGCTTTCTTT.